This is a list of T cell receptor beta chains from one sample in a study of blood T cell repertoires in COVID-19. The assay was immunoSEQ multiplex PCR, and TCRdb's table has in-frame clones only and misses some. The sample holds 250,000 to 350,000 clones, 75% to 90% seen once. Sequencing was done on a sample of peripheral blood. The receptors stem from a woman in her twenties or thirties with active or convalescent COVID-19. CDR3s include the opening cysteine and the closing phenylalanine or tryptophan. A D gene is named only where the DNA matches it firmly. Size values are once, few and many counts, or a class for expanded clones, and some rows have none.

D: .; size: .; J: TRBJ2-7; V: TRBV13; CDR3: CASSPTGTNEQYF; DNA: TGTGCCAGCAGCCCTACAGGCACGAACGAGCAGTACTTC
D: TRBD1; size: .; J: TRBJ1-4; V: TRBV7-2; CDR3: CASSTQGGNEKLFF; DNA: TGTGCCAGCAGCACACAGGGGGGGAATGAAAAACTGTTTTTT
D: TRBD2; size: .; J: TRBJ2-1; V: TRBV7-6; CDR3: CASSPGGAGASGNEQFF; DNA: TGTGCCAGCAGCCCCGGGGGGGCGGGGGCTTCGGGCAATGAGCAGTTCTTC
D: .; size: .; J: TRBJ2-3; V: TRBV10-3; CDR3: CAISGLTDTQYF; DNA: TGTGCCATCAGTGGACTGACAGATACGCAGTATTTT
D: .; size: .; J: TRBJ1-1; V: TRBV2; CDR3: CASSSPSLEAFF; DNA: TGTGCCAGCAGTAGTCCCTCACTCGAAGCTTTCTTT
D: .; size: .; J: TRBJ2-7; V: TRBV5-4; CDR3: CASSSYSTGRDRRQYF; DNA: TGTGCCAGCAGCTCCTACTCGACAGGCCGGGATAGGCGGCAGTACTTC
D: .; size: .; J: TRBJ1-6; V: TRBV19; CDR3: CASSIARDSPLHF; DNA: TGTGCCAGTAGTATAGCCCGGGATTCACCCCTCCACTTT
D: TRBD1; size: .; J: TRBJ1-2; V: TRBV7-9; CDR3: CASSSDRGRIYGYTF; DNA: TGTGCCAGCAGCTCAGACAGGGGGCGCATCTATGGCTACACCTTC
D: .; size: .; J: TRBJ1-6; V: TRBV27; CDR3: CASSLLPRGDSPLHF; DNA: TGTGCCAGCAGTTTACTTCCCCGGGGGGATTCACCCCTCCACTTT
D: .; size: .; J: TRBJ1-4; V: TRBV4-3; CDR3: CASSQGSGVLNEKLFF; DNA: TGCGCCAGCAGCCAAGGTTCGGGGGTCCTTAATGAAAAACTGTTTTTT
D: TRBD1; size: .; J: TRBJ2-7; V: TRBV3-1/TRBV3-2; CDR3: CASSLRQGSYEQYF; DNA: TGTGCCAGCAGCCTCAGACAGGGGTCCTACGAGCAGTACTTC
D: TRBD1; size: few; J: TRBJ1-1; V: TRBV3-1/TRBV3-2; CDR3: CASSHRTGVGTEAFF; DNA: TGTGCCAGCAGCCACCGGACAGGGGTGGGAACTGAAGCTTTCTTT
D: .; size: .; J: TRBJ1-2; V: TRBV30; CDR3: CAWSREGRTEDYGYTF; DNA: TGTGCCTGGAGTAGGGAGGGGAGGACAGAGGACTATGGCTACACCTTC
D: .; size: .; J: TRBJ2-2; V: TRBV2; CDR3: CASTYYTGELFF; DNA: TGTGCCAGCACCTATTACACCGGGGAGCTGTTTTTT
D: .; size: .; J: TRBJ1-6; V: TRBV7-2; CDR3: CASSPPPGLNSPLHF; DNA: TGTGCCAGCAGCCCCCCACCGGGTCTTAATTCACCCCTCCACTTT
D: TRBD1; size: .; J: TRBJ1-6; V: TRBV3-1/TRBV3-2; CDR3: CASSPGQGNSPLHF; DNA: TGTGCCAGCAGCCCGGGACAGGGTAATTCACCCCTCCACTTT
D: TRBD1; size: .; J: TRBJ2-1; V: TRBV9; CDR3: CASSREDRGAHNEQFF; DNA: TGTGCCAGCAGCCGAGAGGACAGGGGCGCGCACAATGAGCAGTTCTTC
D: TRBD1; size: .; J: TRBJ2-7; V: TRBV18; CDR3: CASSAGTGGGYEQYF; DNA: TGTGCCAGCTCAGCCGGGACAGGGGGGGGCTACGAGCAGTACTTC
D: TRBD1; size: .; J: TRBJ2-7; V: TRBV29-1; CDR3: CSVESDRGYEQYF; DNA: TGCAGCGTTGAGTCTGACAGGGGCTACGAGCAGTACTTC
D: TRBD1; size: .; J: TRBJ1-1; V: TRBV3-1/TRBV3-2; CDR3: CASSRTGRGDTEAFF; DNA: TGTGCCAGCAGCCGGACAGGGCGAGGAGACACTGAAGCTTTCTTT
D: TRBD1; size: .; J: TRBJ2-3; V: TRBV6-5; CDR3: CASRPGQGYTDTQYF; DNA: TGTGCCAGCAGACCGGGACAGGGATACACAGATACGCAGTATTTT
D: .; size: .; J: TRBJ1-6; V: TRBV5-8; CDR3: CATSYYNSPLHF; DNA: TGTGCCACCAGTTACTATAATTCACCCCTCCACTTT
D: TRBD2; size: .; J: TRBJ2-7; V: TRBV7-2; CDR3: CASSSQRGGYEQYF; DNA: TGTGCCAGCAGCTCACAACGGGGGGGATACGAGCAGTACTTC
D: TRBD1; size: once; J: TRBJ1-2; V: TRBV18; CDR3: CASSPTGQEIYGYTF; DNA: TGTGCCAGCTCGCCCACGGGACAGGAGATCTATGGCTACACCTTC
D: .; size: .; J: TRBJ1-3; V: TRBV19; CDR3: CASSIDHLKLGQPGNTIYF; DNA: TGTGCCAGTAGTATAGATCACCTTAAGCTGGGGCAGCCTGGAAACACCATATATTTT
D: .; size: .; J: TRBJ1-4; V: TRBV4-3; CDR3: CASSQDRYNEKLFF; DNA: TGCGCCAGCAGCCAAGATCGCTATAATGAAAAACTGTTTTTT
D: .; size: .; J: TRBJ1-2; V: TRBV7-9; CDR3: CASSRAGYGYTF; DNA: TGTGCCAGCAGCCGGGCGGGGTATGGCTACACCTTC
D: .; size: .; J: TRBJ1-1; V: TRBV6-4; CDR3: CASSDDTNTEAFF; DNA: TGTGCCAGCAGTGATGACACTAACACTGAAGCTTTCTTT
D: .; size: .; J: TRBJ2-2; V: TRBV30; CDR3: CAWSSVLGAGTGELFF; DNA: TGTGCCTGGAGCTCGGTCCTGGGGGCGGGCACCGGGGAGCTGTTTTTT
D: TRBD1; size: .; J: TRBJ1-1; V: TRBV15; CDR3: CATSRGARGRTEAFF; DNA: TGTGCCACCAGCAGAGGAGCAAGGGGGCGTACTGAAGCTTTCTTT
D: TRBD1; size: once; J: TRBJ2-7; V: TRBV7-9; CDR3: CASSLRDRGYEQYF; DNA: TGTGCCAGCAGCTTACGGGACAGGGGCTACGAGCAGTACTTC
D: .; size: .; J: TRBJ2-2; V: TRBV6-1; CDR3: CASSEAPWGEIHGELFF; DNA: TGTGCCAGCAGTGAAGCGCCTTGGGGGGAAATACACGGGGAGCTGTTTTTT
D: TRBD2; size: .; J: TRBJ2-7; V: TRBV6-5; CDR3: CASRTSGGASYEQYF; DNA: TGTGCCAGCAGAACTAGCGGGGGGGCGTCCTACGAGCAGTACTTC
D: TRBD2; size: .; J: TRBJ2-7; V: TRBV28; CDR3: CASSSGAGGHYEQYF; DNA: TGTGCCAGCAGTTCTGGTGCGGGGGGTCACTACGAGCAGTACTTC
D: .; size: .; J: TRBJ1-1; V: TRBV19; CDR3: CASSIQVTEAFF; DNA: TGTGCCAGTAGTATCCAGGTCACTGAAGCTTTCTTT
D: .; size: .; J: TRBJ1-2; V: TRBV6-4; CDR3: CASSDRGVGYTF; DNA: TGTGCCAGCAGTGACCGTGGAGTTGGCTACACCTTC
D: .; size: .; J: TRBJ2-7; V: TRBV11-2; CDR3: CASSLETTAPQYF; DNA: TGTGCCAGCAGCTTAGAGACCACAGCCCCGCAGTACTTC
D: .; size: .; J: TRBJ2-7; V: TRBV9; CDR3: CASSPRGSGVSYEQYF; DNA: TGTGCCAGCAGCCCCCGAGGTAGCGGCGTCTCCTACGAGCAGTACTTC
D: .; size: .; J: TRBJ1-5; V: TRBV12-3/TRBV12-4; CDR3: CASSLASGQPQHF; DNA: TGTGCCAGCAGTTTAGCGTCCGGTCAGCCCCAGCATTTT
D: TRBD2; size: .; J: TRBJ2-5; V: TRBV13; CDR3: CASSSILAGDSQETQYF; DNA: TGTGCCAGCAGCTCTATACTAGCGGGGGATTCCCAAGAGACCCAGTACTTC
D: .; size: .; J: TRBJ2-1; V: TRBV4-3; CDR3: CASSQETGSEQFF; DNA: TGCGCCAGCAGCCAAGAAACAGGATCTGAGCAGTTCTTC
D: TRBD2; size: .; J: TRBJ2-7; V: TRBV28; CDR3: CASSGGDFYEQYF; DNA: TGTGCCAGCAGTGGGGGGGACTTCTACGAGCAGTACTTC
D: TRBD1; size: once; J: TRBJ1-2; V: TRBV6-2/TRBV6-3; CDR3: CASSSIGTGPNYGYTF; DNA: TGTGCCAGCAGTTCAATAGGGACAGGCCCTAACTATGGCTACACCTTC
D: .; size: .; J: TRBJ1-5; V: TRBV28; CDR3: CASSQDNHNQPQHF; DNA: TGTGCCAGCAGTCAGGACAATCACAATCAGCCCCAGCATTTT
D: TRBD2; size: .; J: TRBJ2-2; V: TRBV3-1/TRBV3-2; CDR3: CASSLGLAGGRGGELFF; DNA: TGTGCCAGCAGCCTTGGACTAGCGGGGGGCCGAGGCGGGGAGCTGTTTTTT
D: .; size: .; J: TRBJ2-7; V: TRBV19; CDR3: CASSYQGMIEQYF; DNA: TGTGCCAGTAGTTACCAGGGGATGATCGAGCAGTACTTC
D: TRBD2; size: .; J: TRBJ2-7; V: TRBV7-2; CDR3: CASSLSRGAPYEQYF; DNA: TGTGCCAGCAGCTTATCGCGGGGGGCACCCTACGAGCAGTACTTC
D: .; size: .; J: TRBJ2-7; V: TRBV6-2/TRBV6-3; CDR3: CASSSVRGRERSYEQYF; DNA: TGTGCCAGCAGTTCCGTAAGGGGCAGGGAAAGGAGCTACGAGCAGTACTTC
D: .; size: .; J: TRBJ1-2; V: TRBV15; CDR3: CATSRDQGNYGYTF; DNA: TGTGCCACCAGCAGAGACCAGGGTAACTATGGCTACACCTTC
D: TRBD2; size: once; J: TRBJ2-3; V: TRBV7-6; CDR3: CASSLSVGGTDTQYF; DNA: TGTGCCAGCAGCTTAAGCGTGGGGGGGACAGATACGCAGTATTTT
D: TRBD2; size: .; J: TRBJ2-7; V: TRBV2; CDR3: CASSEGRGAVYEQYF; DNA: TGTGCCAGCAGTGAGGGGCGGGGGGCCGTGTACGAGCAGTACTTC
D: TRBD1; size: few; J: TRBJ1-1; V: TRBV6-5; CDR3: CASSYLSGTGGTEAFF; DNA: TGTGCCAGCAGTTACCTCTCCGGGACAGGGGGCACTGAAGCTTTCTTT
D: .; size: .; J: TRBJ2-5; V: TRBV25-1; CDR3: CASSADGKAVGETQYF; DNA: TGTGCCAGCAGTGCAGACGGAAAGGCGGTTGGCGAGACCCAGTACTTC
D: .; size: .; J: TRBJ1-2; V: TRBV30; CDR3: CAWNREEYGYTF; DNA: TGTGCCTGGAACAGGGAAGAGTATGGCTACACCTTC